This T cell receptor (beta chain) comes out of a study of CD8+CD57+ T cells in acquired aplastic anemia. As for the study in general: Isolated CD4+ and CD8+ cells, once sorted, yielded DNA averaging approximately 3 ug.

All sequencing subjects had displayed CD8+CD57+ cell expansion on flow cytometry. V shed 0 bases and J 2 bases; nucleotides not matched to a gene: 6. CDR1 DFQATT and CDR2 SNEGSKA come from the germline V gene (reference sequence). CDR3 size: 15 residues. Investigators profiled TCR beta VDJ and CDR3 from genomic DNA template. TCRdb analysed the reads with MiXCR anew, one entry per CDR3 protein. The sample gives some 200,000 distinct CDR3 sequences, less than 60% of which show up once; 1.8% is in the top ten. This clonotype was observed many times. V and J are TRBV20-1 and TRBJ2-5, with 7 bases aligning to TRBD2. The source is a human donor with aplastic anemia. The specimen was sorted CD4+, CD8+, or CD8+CD57+ T cells (not recorded which) from PBMCs. For the CDR3, the DNA is TGCAGTGCTAGAGATGGGGGGGACCCACAAGAGACCCAGTACTTC. It is translated as CSARDGGDPQETQYF.